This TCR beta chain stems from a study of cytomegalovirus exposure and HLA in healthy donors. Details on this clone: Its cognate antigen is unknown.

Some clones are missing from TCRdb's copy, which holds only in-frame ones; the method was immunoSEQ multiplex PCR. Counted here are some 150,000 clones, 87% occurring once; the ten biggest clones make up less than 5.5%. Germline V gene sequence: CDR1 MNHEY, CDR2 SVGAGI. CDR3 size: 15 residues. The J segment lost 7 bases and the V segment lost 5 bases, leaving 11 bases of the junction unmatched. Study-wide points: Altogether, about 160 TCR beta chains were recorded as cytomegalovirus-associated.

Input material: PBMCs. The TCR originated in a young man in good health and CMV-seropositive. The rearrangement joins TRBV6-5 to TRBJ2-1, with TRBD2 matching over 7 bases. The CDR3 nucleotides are TGTGCCAGCAGTCAAATAGGACTAGGGGAGAATGAGCAGTTCTTC. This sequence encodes CASSQIGLGENEQFF.